Listed here is a single TCR beta chain. The germline gives CDR1 SGHNT, CDR2 YYREEE (reference sequence). J was trimmed by 5 bases and V by 0 bases; bases with no gene match: 12. The CDR3 is made up of 17 amino acids. The sample originates from a study of technical replicates of blood from a handful of donors. Measured with immunoSEQ multiplex PCR; TCRdb has only the in-frame clones, and not every one. Here the sample spans some 87,000 clones, around 96% being singletons. The sample consisted of T cells isolated from PBMCs. The chain links TRBV5-4 to TRBJ2-5, with 8 bases lining up with TRBD2. The origin of this receptor is a human donor in good health. CDR3 loop: CASSLESGPREGETQYF. CDR3 sequence (DNA): TGTGCCAGCAGCTTGGAATCTGGTCCCCGGGAGGGGGAGACCCAGTACTTC.